A single sample is the source of the 23 T cell receptor beta chains below, sequenced in a study of CD8+ T cells in alopecia areata (dated by TCRdb to the late 2010s). The sample's time point label, decoded: 24 weeks on oral tofacitinib. Interpreted using the paper, the treatment or condition label stands for: oral pan-JAK inhibitor, 5-10 mg twice daily. Libraries were prepared through the immunoSEQ multiplex PCR assay. RNA was extracted from all samples and reverse transcribed into cDNA as template for TCR sequencing. The table was pulled from immuneACCESS by TCRdb, which kept in-frame rearrangements only. Such tables lose some clones; where checked, under half of the loss comes from unresolved V genes, and the rest has no known cause. The sample table records 250,000 to 300,000 clones; more than 45% of these occur just once. Clones ranked in the top ten supply under 2% of the sample. The sample consisted of CD4+ T cells sorted from blood, taken at week 24, from a patient treated with tofacitinib. The source is a human donor with alopecia areata.

The J gene is TRBJ2-6, the V gene TRBV15; D call uncertain. Trimming removed 1 base from V and 0 bases from J, with 4 bases in between. The length of the CDR3 is 15 residues. The germline V gene has CDR1 LNHNV and CDR2 YYDKDF (reference sequence). The CDR3 sequence is CATSRGASGANVLTF. The CDR3 bases are TGTGCCACCAGCAGAGGAGCCTCTGGGGCCAACGTCCTGACTTTC.

The chain carries TRBV30 and TRBJ1-2; the D is unclear. The CDR3 totals 14 residues. CDR1 and CDR2 (germline): GTSNPN, SVGIG (reference sequence). V was trimmed by 4 bases and J by 5 bases, leaving 17 bases between them. CDR3 residues: CAWTSSWLPYGYTF. The CDR3 nucleotides are TGTGCCTGGACCAGCAGTTGGCTACCTTATGGCTACACCTTC.

This clone was seen more than once but under ten times. One end of the junction varies from germline; a read error may be responsible. The gene calls are TRBV7-7 and TRBJ2-5; TRBD2 aligns across 9 bases. The CDR3 length is 13 residues. CDR1 is SSHAT and CDR2 is FNYEAQ in the germline V gene (reference sequence). In nucleotides, the CDR3 is TGTGCTAGCAGCACTAGCGGGCAAGAGACCCAGTACTTC. Residues: CASSTSGQETQYF.

The chain uses TRBV13 and TRBJ1-1; D remains ambiguous. CDR1 PRHDT and CDR2 FYEKMQ come from the germline V gene (reference sequence). V was cut by 2 bases and J by 1 base, with 5 bases left in between. The CDR3 consists of 13 residues. DNA for the CDR3: TGTGCCAGCAGCTTAACCAGGAACACTGAAGCTTTCTTT. This sequence encodes CASSLTRNTEAFF.

CDR3 sequence reads: CASGLAGQETQYF. The CDR3, as DNA: TGTGCCAGCGGATTAGCGGGACAAGAGACCCAGTACTTC. The V and J genes are TRBV5-6 and TRBJ2-5, with TRBD2 matching over 8 bases. The V and J ends lost 7 bases and 2 bases, in that order; junction bases with no gene match: 4. Germline loops: CDR1 SGHDT, CDR2 YYEEEE. The CDR3 totals 13 residues.

In this sample, this clone turned up a few times. The V gene is TRBV7-2, the J gene TRBJ2-1, with D perhaps TRBD1 (6 bases). V shed 5 bases and J shed 2 bases, with 10 bases lying between them. Germline CDR1 and CDR2: SGHTA and FQGNSA. This CDR3 comprises 14 residues. The CDR3 reads CASSEYRAYNEQFF. The CDR3 DNA is TGTGCCAGCAGCGAGTACAGGGCCTACAATGAGCAGTTCTTC. Complete variable domain (other parts from reference TRBV7-2 and TRBJ2-1): GAGVSQSPSNKVTEKGKDVELRCDPISGHTALYWYRQSLGQGLEFLIYFQGNSAPDKSGLPSDRFSAERTGGSVSTLTIQRTQQEDSAVYLCASSEYRAYNEQFFGPGTRLTVL.

The V gene is TRBV28, the J gene TRBJ1-2; no firm D call. CDR3 length equals 12 residues. Germline values: CDR1 MDHEN, CDR2 SYDVKM. The ends were cut back, 3 bases at V and 4 bases at J, with 6 bases in the middle. Written as DNA, the CDR3 is TGTGCCAGCAGTTTGGCAGGCTATGGCTACACCTTC. It encodes CASSLAGYGYTF.

V and J are TRBV2 and TRBJ1-5, with D unclear. Germline values: CDR1 SNHLY, CDR2 FYNNEI. V was trimmed by 7 bases and J by 4 bases, leaving 17 bases between them. The CDR3 is made up of 15 amino acids. CDR3 in amino acids: CASTIDLVRNQPQHF. The CDR3 DNA sequence: TGTGCCAGCACCATAGACCTGGTGAGGAATCAGCCCCAGCATTTT.

A remark on this clone: This same CDR3 is encoded by further DNA sequences in the sample. Here the CDR3 DNA reads TGCAGCGCGAACACTGAAGCTTTCTTT. This encodes CSANTEAFF. The V call is TRBV20-1, the J call TRBJ1-1; no clear D gene. CDR1 is DFQATT, CDR2 SNEGSKA, per germline (reference sequence). The CDR3 is 9 amino acids.

This clone was observed a few times. The CDR3 spells CASSGHRLSTDTQYF. The CDR3 coding sequence is TGTGCCAGCAGCGGACACAGGCTTTCCACAGATACGCAGTATTTT. This chain joins TRBV4-2 and TRBJ2-3; TRBD1 might be the D (5 bases). The V gene's germline CDR1 is LGHNA and CDR2 YNFKEQ. The CDR3 has 15 residues. V lost 5 bases to trimming and J lost 2 bases, with 14 bases between them.

This chain connects TRBV30 to TRBJ1-6; D is ambiguous. The V gene's germline CDR1 is GTSNPN and CDR2 SVGIG (reference sequence). This CDR3 is 15 amino acids long. V shed 0 bases and J shed 10 bases, with 16 bases lying between them. The CDR3 region has the DNA TGTGCCTGGAGTGTACGTCTCAGCCGAAGATCACCCCTCCACTTT. It translates to CAWSVRLSRRSPLHF.

This clone was counted between two and nine times. This chain joins TRBV7-9 and TRBJ2-3; D uncertain. The germline V gene has CDR1 SEHNR and CDR2 FQNEAQ (reference sequence). Trimming took off 4 bases at V and 6 bases at J, with 5 bases between the two ends. This CDR3 has 11 amino acids. This CDR3 reads CASSWKDTQYF. The CDR3 bases are TGTGCCAGCAGCTGGAAGGATACGCAGTATTTT.

CDR3 nucleotide sequence: TGTGCCTGGAGTGTACGAGTCAATCAGCCCCAGCATTTT. This gives the protein CAWSVRVNQPQHF. V and J are TRBV30 and TRBJ1-5; D unresolved. The V end was cut by 0 bases, the J end by 3 bases, with 6 bases between. The CDR3 runs 13 residues. Germline loops: CDR1 GTSNPN, CDR2 SVGIG (reference sequence).

The table lists this clone with a count of one. The V and J genes are TRBV28 and TRBJ2-7; possible D gene TRBD1, 5 bases. Germline CDR1 MDHEN, CDR2 SYDVKM. This CDR3 has 13 amino acids. Trimming removed 8 bases from V and 2 bases from J, with 13 bases in between. This CDR3 reads CASDSGLAYEQYF. Written as DNA, the CDR3 is TGTGCCAGCGACTCAGGGTTGGCCTACGAGCAGTACTTC.

The chain employs TRBV29-1 and TRBJ2-7; perhaps TRBD1 as D (6 bases). The ends were cut back, 7 bases at V and 5 bases at J, with 18 bases in the middle. Germline V CDR1 and CDR2: SQVTM, ANQGSEA. This CDR3 comprises 13 residues. CDR3 DNA sequence: TGCAGCGCCCAGCGAACAGGGTCCAACGAGCAGTACTTC. This sequence encodes CSAQRTGSNEQYF.

The rearrangement uses TRBV29-1 and TRBJ2-7; no reliable D call. V gave up 3 bases and J gave up 7 bases, with 10 bases separating them. CDR1 and CDR2 from the germline V gene are SQVTM and ANQGSEA. CDR3 size: 11 residues. Here the CDR3 reads CSVDGPSEQYF. As DNA, the CDR3 is TGCAGCGTTGATGGTCCCTCAGAGCAGTACTTC.

V usage is TRBV30 and J usage is TRBJ2-7; 8 nucleotides align to TRBD1. The CDR3 extends over 12 amino acids. Germline CDR1 GTSNPN, CDR2 SVGIG (reference sequence). The trim removed 7 bases at V and 4 bases at J, leaving 6 bases unmatched. This chain's CDR3 is CAFRDRSYEQYF. The CDR3 bases are TGTGCCTTCCGGGACAGGTCTTACGAGCAGTACTTC.

The rearrangement joins TRBV5-1 to TRBJ1-2, with 9 bases matching TRBD1. Per the germline V gene, CDR1 is SGHRS and CDR2 is YFSETQ. J lost 8 bases, V lost 0 bases, and 8 bases had no gene match. The CDR3 runs to 15 residues. Here the CDR3 reads CASSLGRTGGLGYTF. The CDR3 DNA follows: TGCGCCAGCAGCTTGGGTCGTACAGGGGGCCTGGGCTACACCTTC.

The chain joins TRBV15 to TRBJ2-3; D might be TRBD2 (6 bases). V was clipped by 0 bases and J by 1 base, with 14 bases between them. The germline V gene encodes CDR1 LNHNV and CDR2 YYDKDF (reference sequence). The length of the CDR3 is 17 residues. CDR3 sequence (DNA): TGTGCCACCAGCAGAGAAGCGGGCGCACACGGCACAGATACGCAGTATTTT. Encoded protein: CATSREAGAHGTDTQYF. Full variable domain (outside the CDR3, taken from reference TRBV15 and TRBJ2-3): DAMVIQNPRYQVTQFGKPVTLSCSQTLNHNVMYWYQQKSSQAPKLLFHYYDKDFNNEADTPDNFQSRRPNTSFCFLDIRSPGLGDTAMYLCATSREAGAHGTDTQYFGPGTRLTVL.

This clone was observed a single time. The V gene is TRBV4-1, the J gene TRBJ1-1; no clear D gene. CDR3 size: 14 residues. V was trimmed by 7 bases and J by 3 bases, leaving 15 bases between them. In germline, CDR1 is MGHRA, CDR2 YSYEKL. The CDR3 nucleotides read TGCGCCAGCAACTCGGGTAATACATACACTGAAGCTTTCTTT. Protein: CASNSGNTYTEAFF.

The chain uses TRBV5-1 and TRBJ1-4, with D tentatively TRBD1 (5 bases). This CDR3 is 15 amino acids long. Between the trimmed V and J ends, which lost 3 bases and 7 bases, there was a span of 16 bases. CDR1 SGHRS and CDR2 YFSETQ come from the germline V gene. DNA of the CDR3: TGCGCCAGCAGCTCTGTACCCAACCAGGGTGAAAAACTGTTTTTT. This translates into CASSSVPNQGEKLFF. Full variable domain (remainder filled in from reference TRBV5-1 and TRBJ1-4): KAGVTQTPRYLIKTRGQQVTLSCSPISGHRSVSWYQQTPGQGLQFLFEYFSETQRNKGNFPGRFSGRQFSNSRSEMNVSTLELGDSALYLCASSSVPNQGEKLFFGSGTQLSVL.

The chain carries TRBV7-8 and TRBJ2-7; TRBD2 might be the D (6 bases). Germline CDR1 reads SGHVS; CDR2 reads FQNEAQ. Trimming took 4 bases from V and 6 from J, leaving 10 bases between them. The CDR3 covers 12 residues. This CDR3 is CASSYKEGEQYF. The CDR3 coding sequence is TGTGCCAGCAGCTACAAGGAGGGCGAGCAGTACTTC.

This sequence joins TRBV6-1 and TRBJ1-1; D possibly corresponds to TRBD1 (5 bases). Trimming cost V 3 bases and J 0 bases, with 8 bases left between them. The CDR3 has 14 residues. The germline V gene has CDR1 MNHNS and CDR2 SASEGT. The CDR3 nucleotides read TGTGCCAGCAGTGAGAAGACAGTGAACACTGAAGCTTTCTTT. As protein: CASSEKTVNTEAFF.